This T cell receptor (beta chain) was captured by sequencing in a study of OX40 agonist ivuxolimab in advanced cancers. Study background: Of the patients, three showed partial responses, one with hepatocellular carcinoma and two with cutaneous melanoma.

This clone was seen just once. Repertoires were generated with immunoSEQ multiplex PCR, while TCRdb's copy carries only in-frame clones and drops some. In the table there are tens of thousands of clones, 80% to 85% of which are singletons. Germline V gene lookup returns CDR1 SGDLS and CDR2 YYNGEE. V was clipped by 2 bases and J by 2 bases; unmatched bases: 8. This CDR3 region has 16 residues. Material: CD4+ or CD8+ T cells sorted from blood, obtained in a trial of the OX40 agonist ivuxolimab. The J gene is TRBJ2-3, the V gene TRBV9, with 7 nucleotides matching TRBD2. This TCR derives from an adult with an advanced solid tumor such as melanoma, head and neck, liver or kidney cancer. The CDR3 loop is CASSVYSGAITDTQYF. CDR3 in DNA: TGTGCCAGCAGCGTGTACAGCGGGGCCATCACAGATACGCAGTATTTT. Full variable domain (outside the CDR3, taken from reference TRBV9 and TRBJ2-3): DSGVTQTPKHLITATGQRVTLRCSPRSGDLSVYWYQQSLDQGLQFLIQYYNGEERAKGNILERFSAQQFPDLHSELNLSSLELGDSALYFCASSVYSGAITDTQYFGPGTRLTVL.